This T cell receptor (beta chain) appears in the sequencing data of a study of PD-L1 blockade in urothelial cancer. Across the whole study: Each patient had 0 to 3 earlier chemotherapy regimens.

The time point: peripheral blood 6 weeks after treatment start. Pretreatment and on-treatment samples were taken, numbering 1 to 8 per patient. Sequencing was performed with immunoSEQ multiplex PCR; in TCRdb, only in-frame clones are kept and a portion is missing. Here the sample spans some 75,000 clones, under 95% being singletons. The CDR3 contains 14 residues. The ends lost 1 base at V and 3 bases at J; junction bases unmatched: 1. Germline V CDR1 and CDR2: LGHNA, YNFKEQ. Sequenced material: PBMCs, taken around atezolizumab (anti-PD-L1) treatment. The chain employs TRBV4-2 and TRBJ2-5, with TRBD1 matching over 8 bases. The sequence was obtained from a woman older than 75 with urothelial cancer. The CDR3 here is CASSQGTGKETQYF. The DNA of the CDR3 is TGTGCCAGCAGCCAAGGGACAGGGAAAGAGACCCAGTACTTC.